This T cell receptor beta chain came from a study of yellow fever vaccine responses in identical twins. Study-level points and caveats: Twins' vaccine T cell responses reportedly seemed partly convergent and partly personalized.

On this clonotype: Its specificity is unknown.

TCRdb ran MiXCR on the RT-PCR reads and lists one entry per CDR3 protein. This table has 9,500 to 11,000 distinct CDR3 sequences, under 85% appearing once. This receptor was obtained from a woman aged 18-35 years who received the yellow fever vaccine. Here the sequenced sample was T cells from blood (PBMCs), unsorted or a sorted subset (not recorded which), taken before or after yellow fever vaccination (not recorded which).

The CDR3 reads CASSLAGGTDTQYF. The CDR3 nucleotides are TGTGCCAGCAGCCTAGCGGGGGGCACAGATACGCAGTATTTT. The V call is TRBV5-4, the J call TRBJ2-3, with TRBD2 identical over 10 bases. V was pared by 4 bases and J by 1 base, with 0 bases of the junction left unmatched. This CDR3 comprises 14 residues. Germline CDR1 is SGHNT and CDR2 is YYREEE (reference sequence).